The 17 T cell receptor beta chains presented below share a single source sample, sequenced in a study of shared clonotypes between healthy human individuals. Data came from immunoSEQ multiplex PCR; TCRdb stores just in-frame clones and leaves some out. Among hundreds of thousands of clones listed, roughly three quarters were seen once. Sequenced input: PBMCs. The receptor source for this set is a woman between 40 and 55 years old in good health. Some clones in this sample may be carry-over from other donors' samples.

The V call is TRBV15, the J call TRBJ2-3, with 8 bases aligning to TRBD1. The CDR3 consists of 16 residues. Germline V gives CDR1 LNHNV, CDR2 YYDKDF (reference sequence). The J segment lost 2 bases and the V segment lost 3 bases, leaving 7 bases of the junction unmatched. The CDR3 bases are TGTGCCACCAGCAGCCTGGGACAGGCCCCCACAGATACGCAGTATTTT. As protein: CATSSLGQAPTDTQYF.

The chain recombines TRBV29-1 with TRBJ2-7; 13 bases agree with TRBD2. V was clipped by 8 bases and J by 7 bases; unmatched bases: 5. The CDR3 is 12 amino acids. CDR1 is SQVTM and CDR2 is ANQGSEA in the germline V gene. DNA for the CDR3: TGCAGCACTCGACTAGCGGGAGGTGAGCAGTACTTC. Translating it yields CSTRLAGGEQYF.

The chain has TRBV9 and TRBJ2-3; D is unresolved. V was pared by 4 bases and J by 2 bases, with 14 bases between. The CDR3 has 15 residues. CDR1 SGDLS and CDR2 YYNGEE come from the germline V gene. The CDR3 nucleotides are TGTGCCAGCAGCCCACGCCACTTACCCACAGATACGCAGTATTTT. This sequence encodes CASSPRHLPTDTQYF.

This clone was counted a few times. The V call is TRBV11-2, the J call TRBJ2-7; D is uncertain. V was trimmed by 5 bases and J by 0 bases, leaving 17 bases between them. CDR3 length: 16 amino acids. Germline V CDR1 and CDR2: SGHAT, FQNNGV. The CDR3 region has the DNA TGTGCCAGCAGCCCCTCCCGCCGGGTAGGCTCCTACGAGCAGTACTTC. This sequence encodes CASSPSRRVGSYEQYF.

This clone was detected once. The chain has TRBV27 and TRBJ2-1, with D perhaps TRBD2 (5 bases). Per germline, CDR1 MNHEY and CDR2 SMNVEV (reference sequence). The ends were cut back, 8 bases at V and 1 base at J, with 15 bases in the middle. The CDR3 totals 15 residues. The CDR3 region is CASGSVGASYNEQFF. The CDR3 bases are TGTGCCAGCGGTAGCGTCGGTGCGTCCTACAATGAGCAGTTCTTC.

Remarks on this clone: This clone may be a read error of a much larger clone one base away. The same CDR3 arises from other DNA sequences in this sample as well. The chain joins TRBV6-1 to TRBJ1-5; a weak D match, TRBD1 (6 bases). The CDR3 runs to 15 residues. V lost 5 bases, J lost 4 bases, and 15 bases lay in between. Germline V gene data show CDR1 as MNHNS and CDR2 as SASEGT. The CDR3 region is CASSRSDSYNQPQHF. CDR3 nucleotides: TGTGCCAGCAGTCGCTCGGACAGTTATAATCAGCCCCAGCATTTT.

This clone has just one count. The V call is TRBV5-1, the J call TRBJ2-2; possible D gene TRBD2, 5 bases. CDR3 length equals 14 residues. Germline CDR1 is SGHRS and CDR2 is YFSETQ. V was cut by 0 bases and J by 6 bases, with 9 bases left in between. The CDR3 DNA reads as TGCGCCAGCAGCTTGGTGGGTAGCGCCGGGGAGCTGTTTTTT. It codes for CASSLVGSAGELFF.

This clone was detected a few times. V is TRBV5-6 and J is TRBJ1-2, with D possibly TRBD1 on 5 matching bases. The CDR3 contains 15 residues. Trimming took 1 base from V and 4 from J, leaving 14 bases between them. Germline assignment: CDR1 SGHDT and CDR2 YYEEEE. CDR3 in amino acids: CASSLWSGAAYGYTF. CDR3 in DNA: TGTGCCAGCAGCTTGTGGTCTGGGGCGGCCTATGGCTACACCTTC.

In the case of this clone: One junction end does not reproduce the germline sequence, and a read error may be involved. The CDR3: CASSDRYGQYF. The CDR3 bases are TGTGCCAGCAGTGATCGGTACGGGCAGTACTTC. This rearrangement joins TRBV2 to TRBJ2-7; D remains unclear. There are 11 residues in the CDR3. Looked up from germline, CDR1 is SNHLY and CDR2 is FYNNEI.

Concerning this clone itself: Other nucleotide sequences from this sample produce the same CDR3. V usage is TRBV7-2 and J usage is TRBJ2-1; 10 bases align to TRBD1. V was clipped by 5 bases and J by 2 bases; unmatched bases: 3. Germline values: CDR1 SGHTA, CDR2 FQGNSA. This CDR3 is built from 15 residues. The CDR3 coding sequence is TGTGCCAGCAGCCTGGGACAGGGGACCTACAATGAGCAGTTCTTC. Translating it yields CASSLGQGTYNEQFF.

This chain uses TRBV11-2 with TRBJ2-3; 12 bases match TRBD2. In germline, CDR1 is SGHAT, CDR2 FQNNGV. The trim removed 5 bases at V and 2 bases at J, leaving 5 bases unmatched. The CDR3 covers 16 residues. The CDR3 spells CASSPRTSGNTDTQYF. The DNA for the CDR3 is TGTGCCAGCAGCCCACGGACTAGCGGGAACACAGATACGCAGTATTTT.

The chain links TRBV5-8 to TRBJ1-5; D gene ambiguous. The V gene's germline CDR1 is SGHTS and CDR2 YDEGEE. Trimming took 6 bases from V and 6 from J, leaving 16 bases between them. The CDR3 length is 14 residues. CDR3 protein: CASNRSGSGQPQHF. In DNA form, the CDR3 reads TGTGCCAGCAACCGAAGCGGGTCTGGTCAGCCCCAGCATTTT.

This clone has more than one count but fewer than ten. The DNA for the CDR3 is TGTGCCAGCAGTGAAGAGCCGGGAGATAGTTGGCCCCAGCATTTT. Protein product: CASSEEPGDSWPQHF. This chain links TRBV6-1 with TRBJ1-5; D gene unclear. Trimming pared 1 base from V and 9 bases from J, leaving 16 bases between. The CDR3 contains 15 residues. Germline V CDR1 and CDR2: MNHNS, SASEGT.

Concerning this clone itself: The junction shows a germline mismatch at one end, possibly a read error. V usage is TRBV7-7 and J usage is TRBJ1-5; 8 bases map to TRBD1. The CDR3 extends over 18 amino acids. Per germline, CDR1 SSHAT and CDR2 FNYEAQ (reference sequence). As DNA, the CDR3 is TGTGCTAGCAGCTTAGTGCAGGGGGCCATCGTGGGCAATCAGCCCCAGCATTTT. This sequence encodes CASSLVQGAIVGNQPQHF.

The chain has TRBV6-5 and TRBJ2-2; 8 positions match TRBD2. Germline CDR1 is MNHEY and CDR2 is SVGAGI. This CDR3 has 15 residues. J was trimmed by 6 bases and V by 1 base; bases with no gene match: 4. The CDR3 DNA follows: TGTGCCAGCAGTTACTTGACTAGCGTAGCCGGGGAGCTGTTTTTT. Translation: CASSYLTSVAGELFF.

J is TRBJ2-2 and V is TRBV6-4; either TRBD1 or TRBD2 may fit D (5 bases each). Per the germline V gene, CDR1 is MRHNA and CDR2 is SNTAGT. V dropped 3 bases and J dropped 4 bases, with 12 bases sitting between them. The CDR3 spans 15 residues. This CDR3 is CASSETGAGTGELFF. The CDR3 DNA reads TGTGCCAGCAGTGAGACCGGGGCTGGCACCGGGGAGCTGTTTTTT.

The gene calls are TRBV18 and TRBJ2-5, with 11 positions matching TRBD1. The V gene's germline CDR1 is KGHSH and CDR2 LQKENI. The junction had 6 bases not matched to a gene; V was cut back by 4 bases and J by 5 bases. CDR3 length: 15 amino acids. The CDR3 DNA reads as TGTGCCAGCTCACGCCGGGACAGGGGGAGCGAGACCCAGTACTTC. The encoded protein is CASSRRDRGSETQYF.